This T cell receptor (beta chain) was recorded in a study of CD8+ T cells in alopecia areata. The treatment was: oral pan-JAK inhibitor, 5-10 mg twice daily. Collection of lesional scalp punch biopsies and peripheral blood was performed in alopecia areata patients. On this clone itself: Its antigen is as yet unknown.

The CDR3 is made up of 14 amino acids. V lost 10 bases and J lost 8; bases outside the gene matches: 15. Per germline, CDR1 SGHRS and CDR2 YFSETQ. Extraction of RNA preceded its reverse transcription into cDNA, which served as the sequencing template. The assay was immunoSEQ multiplex PCR, and TCRdb's table has in-frame clones only and misses some. Seen here are roughly 180,000 clones, 45% to 60% observed once, and the top ten hold about a tenth. Findings and limits, study-wide: Researchers reported that TCR sharing among patients proved less clear than in mice, possibly HLA-linked. Higher clonality and more expanded CD8+ clones appeared in lesional than normal scalp.

The clonotype originates from a human donor with alopecia areata. The specimen comprised CD8+ T cells sorted from blood, sampled around week 53, from a patient treated with tofacitinib. The V call is TRBV5-1, the J call TRBJ1-1; the match to TRBD1 covers 9 bases. In DNA, the CDR3 is TGCGCCGGAAGGGACAGGGCCGGTTCCCCAGAAGCTTTCTTT. Translation gives CAGRDRAGSPEAFF.